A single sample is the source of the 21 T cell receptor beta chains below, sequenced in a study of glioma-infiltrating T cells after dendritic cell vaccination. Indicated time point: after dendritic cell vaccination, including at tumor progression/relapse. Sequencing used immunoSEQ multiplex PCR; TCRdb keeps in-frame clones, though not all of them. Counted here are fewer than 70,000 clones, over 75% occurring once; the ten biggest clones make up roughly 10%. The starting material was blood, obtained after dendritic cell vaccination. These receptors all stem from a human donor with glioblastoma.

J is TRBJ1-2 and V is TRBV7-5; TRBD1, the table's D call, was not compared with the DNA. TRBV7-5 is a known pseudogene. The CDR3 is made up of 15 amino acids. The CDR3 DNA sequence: TGTGCCAGCAGGACTGTGGGTGATCGGGCAGGGGGCTCCACCTTC. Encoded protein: CASRTVGDRAGGSTF.

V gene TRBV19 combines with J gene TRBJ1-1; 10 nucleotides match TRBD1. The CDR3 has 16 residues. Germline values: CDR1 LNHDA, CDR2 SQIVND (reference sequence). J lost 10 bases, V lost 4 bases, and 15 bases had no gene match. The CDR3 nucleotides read TGTGCCAGTAGTAGCGACGGGACAGGGGATCTGGGTGCAGCTTTCTTT. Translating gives CASSSDGTGDLGAAFF.

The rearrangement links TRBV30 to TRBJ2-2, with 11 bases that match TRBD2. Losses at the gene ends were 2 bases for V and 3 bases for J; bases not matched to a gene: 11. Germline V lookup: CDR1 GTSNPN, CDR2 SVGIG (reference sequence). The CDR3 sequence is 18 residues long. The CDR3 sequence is CAWSLAGGLVRDTGELFF. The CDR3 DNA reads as TGTGCCTGGAGTTTAGCGGGGGGGCTGGTTCGGGACACCGGGGAGCTGTTTTTT. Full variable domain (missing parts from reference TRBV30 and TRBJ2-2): SQTIHQWPATLVQPVGSPLSLECTVEGTSNPNLYWYRQAAGRGLQLLFYSVGIGQISSEVPQNLSASRPQDRQFILSSKKLLLSDSGFYLCAWSLAGGLVRDTGELFFGEGSRLTVL.

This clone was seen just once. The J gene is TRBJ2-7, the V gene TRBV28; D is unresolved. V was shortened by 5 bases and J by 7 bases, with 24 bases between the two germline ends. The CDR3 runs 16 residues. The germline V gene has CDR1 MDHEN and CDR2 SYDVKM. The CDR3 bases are TGTGCCAGCAGTCCATCGACGGGTAAGTCCCTCGGAGAGCAGTACTTC. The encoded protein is CASSPSTGKSLGEQYF.

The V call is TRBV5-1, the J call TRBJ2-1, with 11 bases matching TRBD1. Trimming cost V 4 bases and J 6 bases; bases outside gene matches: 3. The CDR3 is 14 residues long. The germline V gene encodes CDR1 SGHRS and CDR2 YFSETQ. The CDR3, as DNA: TGCGCCAGCAGCCCGGGACAGGGGGTCAATGAGCAGTTCTTC. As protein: CASSPGQGVNEQFF.

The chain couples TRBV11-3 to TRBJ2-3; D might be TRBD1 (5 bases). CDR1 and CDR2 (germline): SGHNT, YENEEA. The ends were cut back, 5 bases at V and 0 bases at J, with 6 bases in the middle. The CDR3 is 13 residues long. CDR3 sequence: CASSGASTDTQYF. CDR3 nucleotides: TGTGCCAGCAGCGGGGCTAGCACAGATACGCAGTATTTT.

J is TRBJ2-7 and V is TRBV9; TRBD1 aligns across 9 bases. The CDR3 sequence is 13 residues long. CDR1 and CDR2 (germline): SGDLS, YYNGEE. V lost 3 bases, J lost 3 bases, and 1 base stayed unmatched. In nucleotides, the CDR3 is TGTGCCAGCAGCGGGACAGGGGACTACGAGCAGTACTTC. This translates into CASSGTGDYEQYF.

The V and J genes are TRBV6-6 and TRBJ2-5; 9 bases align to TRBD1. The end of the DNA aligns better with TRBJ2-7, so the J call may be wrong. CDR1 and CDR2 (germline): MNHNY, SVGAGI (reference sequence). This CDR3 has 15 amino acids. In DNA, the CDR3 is TGTGCCAGCAGCCGGGTCGGGACAGGGAACTACGAGCAGTACTTC. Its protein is CASSRVGTGNYEQYF.

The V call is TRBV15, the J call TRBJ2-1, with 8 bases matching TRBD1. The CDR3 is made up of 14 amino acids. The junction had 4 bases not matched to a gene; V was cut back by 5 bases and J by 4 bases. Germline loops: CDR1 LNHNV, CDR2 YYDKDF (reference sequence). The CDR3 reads CATSGTGGYNEQFF. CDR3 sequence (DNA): TGTGCCACCAGCGGTACAGGGGGTTACAATGAGCAGTTCTTC.

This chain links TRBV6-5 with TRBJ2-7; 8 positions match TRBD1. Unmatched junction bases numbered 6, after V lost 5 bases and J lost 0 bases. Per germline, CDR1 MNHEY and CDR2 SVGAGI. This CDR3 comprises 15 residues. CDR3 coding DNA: TGTGCCAGCAGTACTCCCGGGACAGGCTCCTACGAGCAGTACTTC. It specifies CASSTPGTGSYEQYF.

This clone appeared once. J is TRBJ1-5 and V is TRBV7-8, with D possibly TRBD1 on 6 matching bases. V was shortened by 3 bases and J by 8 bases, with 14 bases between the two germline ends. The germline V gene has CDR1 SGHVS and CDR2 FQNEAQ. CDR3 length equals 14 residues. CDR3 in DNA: TGTGCCAGCAGCTTGGGGGCCAGGGGAGAGCCCCAGCATTTT. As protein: CASSLGARGEPQHF. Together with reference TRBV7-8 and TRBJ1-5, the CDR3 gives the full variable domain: GAGVSQSPRYKVAKRGQDVALRCDPISGHVSLFWYQQALGQGPEFLTYFQNEAQLDKSGLPSDRFFAERPEGSVSTLKIQRTQQEDSAVYLCASSLGARGEPQHFGDGTRLSIL.

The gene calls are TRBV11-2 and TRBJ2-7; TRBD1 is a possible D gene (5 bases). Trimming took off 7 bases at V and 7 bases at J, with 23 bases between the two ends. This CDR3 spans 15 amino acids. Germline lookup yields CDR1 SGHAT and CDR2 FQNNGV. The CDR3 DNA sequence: TGTGCCAGCACCCGGACCGACAGCCATCCTAGAGAGCAGTACTTC. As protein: CASTRTDSHPREQYF. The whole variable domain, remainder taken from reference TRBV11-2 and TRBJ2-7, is EAGVAQSPRYKIIEKRQSVAFWCNPISGHATLYWYQQILGQGPKLLIQFQNNGVVDDSQLPKDRFSAERLKGVDSTLKIQPAKLEDSAVYLCASTRTDSHPREQYFGPGTRLTVT.

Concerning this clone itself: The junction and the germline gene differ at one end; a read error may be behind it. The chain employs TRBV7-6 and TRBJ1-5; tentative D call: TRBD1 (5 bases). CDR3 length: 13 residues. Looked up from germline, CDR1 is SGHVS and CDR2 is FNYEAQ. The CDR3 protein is CASSPQGKQPQHF. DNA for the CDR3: TGTGCCAGCAGCCCCCAGGGCAAGCAGCCCCAGCATTTT.

The CDR3 reads CASSPWDRGLEQYF. The CDR3 nucleotides read TGTGCCAGCAGCCCCTGGGACAGGGGGCTAGAGCAGTACTTC. The V call is TRBV7-9, the J call TRBJ2-7; 12 bases match TRBD1. The germline gives CDR1 SEHNR, CDR2 FQNEAQ (reference sequence). V gave up 5 bases and J gave up 7 bases; unmatched junction bases: 6. CDR3 size: 14 residues.

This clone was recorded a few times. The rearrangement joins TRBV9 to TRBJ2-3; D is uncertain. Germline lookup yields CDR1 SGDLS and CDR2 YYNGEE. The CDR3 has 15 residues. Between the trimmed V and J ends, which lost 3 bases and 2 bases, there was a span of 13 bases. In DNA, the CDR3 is TGTGCCAGCAGCGATGGGCCCTTTTTCACAGATACGCAGTATTTT. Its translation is CASSDGPFFTDTQYF. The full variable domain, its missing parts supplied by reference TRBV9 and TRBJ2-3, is DSGVTQTPKHLITATGQRVTLRCSPRSGDLSVYWYQQSLDQGLQFLIQYYNGEERAKGNILERFSAQQFPDLHSELNLSSLELGDSALYFCASSDGPFFTDTQYFGPGTRLTVL.

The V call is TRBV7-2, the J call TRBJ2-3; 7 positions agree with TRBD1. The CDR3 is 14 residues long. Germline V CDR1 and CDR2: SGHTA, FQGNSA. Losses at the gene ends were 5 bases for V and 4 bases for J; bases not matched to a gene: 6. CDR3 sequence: CASSPRTGSDTQYF. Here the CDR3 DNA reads TGTGCCAGCAGCCCTCGGACAGGATCAGATACGCAGTATTTT.

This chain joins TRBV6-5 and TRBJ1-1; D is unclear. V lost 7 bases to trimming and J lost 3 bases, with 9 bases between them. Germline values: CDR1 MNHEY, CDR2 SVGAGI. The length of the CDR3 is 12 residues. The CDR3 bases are TGTGCCAGCACGGGGAGTTACACTGAAGCTTTCTTT. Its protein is CASTGSYTEAFF.

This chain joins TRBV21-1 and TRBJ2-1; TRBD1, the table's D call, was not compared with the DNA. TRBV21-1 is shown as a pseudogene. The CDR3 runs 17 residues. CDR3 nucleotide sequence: TGTGCCAGCAGCAAAGCAGGCAGGGACAGGGGATACAATGAGCAGTTCTTC. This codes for CASSKAGRDRGYNEQFF.

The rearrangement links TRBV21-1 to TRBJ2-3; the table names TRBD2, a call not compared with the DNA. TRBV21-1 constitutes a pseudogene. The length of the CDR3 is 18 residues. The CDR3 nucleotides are TGTGCCAGCAGTCTAGACCAAAGACTAGCGGGGGACACAGATACGCAGTATTTT. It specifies CASSLDQRLAGDTDTQYF.

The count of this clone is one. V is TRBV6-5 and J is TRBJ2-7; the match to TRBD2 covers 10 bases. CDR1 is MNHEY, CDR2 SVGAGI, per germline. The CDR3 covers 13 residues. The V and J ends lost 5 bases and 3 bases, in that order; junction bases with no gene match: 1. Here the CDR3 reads CASSRTSGYEQYF. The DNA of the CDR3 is TGTGCCAGCAGTAGGACTAGCGGCTACGAGCAGTACTTC.

The CDR3 loop reads CASTYSTAQETQYF. Here the CDR3 DNA reads TGTGCCAGCACTTATTCGACAGCACAAGAGACCCAGTACTTC. The chain is built from TRBV2 and TRBJ2-5, with a weak D call TRBD1 (5 bases). The germline V and J ends were trimmed by 7 bases and 2 bases, with 14 bases remaining between them. The CDR3 has 14 amino acids. Germline V gene lookup returns CDR1 SNHLY and CDR2 FYNNEI.